The 11 T cell receptor beta chains reported below all come from one sample, sequenced in a study of T cell repertoires in cytomegalovirus infection. TCRdb re-called the reads with MiXCR, one entry per CDR3 protein. Here the sample spans under 200,000 distinct CDR3 sequences, roughly 27% being singletons. Sequencing was done on a sample of PBMCs. These TCRs come from a human donor in good health (CMV status not recorded). Some clones in this sample may be carry-over from other donors' samples.

This clonotype has just a few counts. This chain joins TRBV20-1 and TRBJ1-2, with a possible D match to TRBD1 (5 bases). Germline assignment: CDR1 DFQATT and CDR2 SNEGSKA (reference sequence). Between the trimmed V and J ends, which lost 2 bases and 8 bases, there was a span of 15 bases. This CDR3 has 13 amino acids. CDR3 DNA sequence: TGCAGTGCTAGATCGGGGGTCCGGGGCGGCTACACCTTC. Translated: CSARSGVRGGYTF.

The chain has TRBV19 and TRBJ1-4; TRBD1 is a possible D gene (6 bases). In germline, CDR1 is LNHDA, CDR2 SQIVND (reference sequence). This CDR3 has 15 amino acids. V was cut by 6 bases and J by 7 bases, with 18 bases left in between. DNA for the CDR3: TGTGCCAGTAGCCTGGAGGGGGAACTAATTGAAAAACTGTTTTTT. It encodes CASSLEGELIEKLFF. Full variable domain (outside the CDR3, taken from reference TRBV19 and TRBJ1-4): DGGITQSPKYLFRKEGQNVTLSCEQNLNHDAMYWYRQDPGQGLRLIYYSQIVNDFQKGDIAEGYSVSREKKESFPLTVTSAQKNPTAFYLCASSLEGELIEKLFFGSGTQLSVL.

V usage is TRBV29-1 and J usage is TRBJ2-2; D is possibly TRBD2 (5 bases). The CDR3 contains 13 residues. From germline, CDR1 is SQVTM and CDR2 ANQGSEA. The V end lost 6 bases, the J end lost 2 bases, and 10 bases lay between the germline ends. The CDR3 coding sequence is TGCAGCGTCGGAGGAGGAAACACCGGGGAGCTGTTTTTT. It translates to CSVGGGNTGELFF.

This clonotype was seen a handful of times. J is TRBJ2-2 and V is TRBV7-3, with TRBD2 identical over 8 bases. The CDR3 is made up of 15 amino acids. Germline lookup yields CDR1 SGHTA and CDR2 FQGTGA. V trimming: 5 bases; J trimming: 5 bases; junction bases outside the gene matches: 7. CDR3 residues: CASSPRSGGTGELFF. The CDR3 region has the DNA TGTGCCAGCAGCCCCCGGAGCGGGGGAACCGGGGAGCTGTTTTTT. Supplemented by reference TRBV7-3 and TRBJ2-2, the full variable domain reads GAGVSQTPSNKVTEKGKYVELRCDPISGHTALYWYRQSLGQGPEFLIYFQGTGAADDSGLPNDRFFAVRPEGSVSTLKIQRTERGDSAVYLCASSPRSGGTGELFFGEGSRLTVL.

This clonotype appeared a few times. The chain joins TRBV11-3 to TRBJ2-1; D might be TRBD1 or TRBD2, each matching 5 bases. V lost 0 bases and J lost 6, with 15 bases in between. Germline lookup yields CDR1 SGHNT and CDR2 YENEEA. The CDR3 covers 16 residues. CDR3 coding DNA: TGTGCCAGCAGCTTAGATCGTACTAGACAGTTCAATGAGCAGTTCTTC. This gives the protein CASSLDRTRQFNEQFF.

This clonotype was observed a few times. The chain is built from TRBV7-6 and TRBJ1-3; D remains ambiguous. V lost 5 bases, J lost 0 bases, and 17 bases lay in between. The germline gives CDR1 SGHVS, CDR2 FNYEAQ. CDR3 length: 17 amino acids. CDR3 residues: CASSVIGRPDSGNTIYF. The DNA of the CDR3 is TGTGCCAGCAGCGTCATCGGCAGGCCCGACTCTGGAAACACCATATATTTT.

This clonotype has more than one count but fewer than ten. The chain employs TRBV12-3 or TRBV12-4 and TRBJ2-7, with D maybe TRBD1 (6 bases). Deletions cut 0 bases from V and 1 base from J, with 16 bases between. This CDR3 spans 17 amino acids. CDR3 protein: CASSLASDRPFSYEQYF. The CDR3, as DNA: TGTGCCAGCAGTTTAGCGTCGGACAGACCTTTTTCCTACGAGCAGTACTTC.

The chain couples TRBV6-5 to TRBJ1-1; D gene uncertain. Germline CDR1 reads MNHEY; CDR2 reads SVGAGI. V dropped 6 bases and J dropped 0 bases, with 8 bases sitting between them. The CDR3 loop spans 13 amino acids. Written as DNA, the CDR3 is TGTGCCAGCAGCTCGGGAGTGAACACTGAAGCTTTCTTT. Its protein product is CASSSGVNTEAFF.

The rearrangement joins TRBV5-6 to TRBJ1-1; D is uncertain. Germline CDR1 reads SGHDT; CDR2 reads YYEEEE. V was cut by 4 bases and J by 5 bases, with 9 bases left in between. The CDR3 runs 12 residues. CDR3 sequence reads: CASSGGVTEAFF. The CDR3 DNA is TGTGCCAGCAGCGGCGGTGTGACTGAAGCTTTCTTT.

This clonotype was seen a few times. The J gene is TRBJ1-2, the V gene TRBV20-1; possible D gene TRBD1, 6 bases. V lost 5 bases and J 4 bases, leaving 11 bases between the germline ends. The CDR3 sequence is 12 residues long. Germline V CDR1 and CDR2: DFQATT, SNEGSKA (reference sequence). The CDR3 DNA is TGCAGTGCTGCAGGGGATCTCTATGGCTACACCTTC. Amino acids: CSAAGDLYGYTF.

This clonotype was seen repeatedly, ten times or more. V gene TRBV29-1 combines with J gene TRBJ2-7; 7 bases map to TRBD2. CDR3 size: 13 residues. Germline lookup yields CDR1 SQVTM and CDR2 ANQGSEA. Unmatched junction bases numbered 13, after V lost 7 bases and J lost 7 bases. CDR3 residues: CSAISGSSGEQYF. The CDR3 DNA reads TGCAGCGCCATTAGCGGGTCTTCGGGGGAGCAGTACTTC.